The 11 T cell receptor beta chains below come from one sample, sequenced in a study of OX40 agonist ivuxolimab in advanced cancers. Sequencing was performed with immunoSEQ multiplex PCR; in TCRdb, only in-frame clones are kept and a portion is missing. The sample lists 100,000 to 120,000 clones; roughly nine tenths were seen once. The specimen comprised CD4+ or CD8+ T cells sorted from blood, sampled in a trial of the OX40 agonist ivuxolimab. These receptors were collected from an adult with an advanced solid tumor such as melanoma, head and neck, liver or kidney cancer.

This chain uses TRBV27 with TRBJ2-7; TRBD2 might be the D (5 bases). Trimming took off 7 bases at V and 9 bases at J, with 28 bases between the two ends. Per the germline V gene, CDR1 is MNHEY and CDR2 is SMNVEV (reference sequence). The CDR3 totals 16 residues. The CDR3 DNA reads TGTGCCAGCACCTGTCCCCCCGGAGGACGTGGGTGGGGGCAGTACTTC. This gives the protein CASTCPPGGRGWGQYF.

J is TRBJ1-2 and V is TRBV10-3; D ambiguous. The CDR3 runs to 13 residues. Trimming shortened V by 3 bases and J by 1 base, and 6 bases separated the two germline ends. Germline V gene sequence: CDR1 ENHRY, CDR2 SYGVKD. The CDR3 DNA follows: TGTGCCATCAGTGAACCCAGTAACTATGGCTACACCTTC. Amino acids: CAISEPSNYGYTF.

This clone was counted only a few times. The rearrangement joins TRBV5-1 to TRBJ2-4; D unresolved. V shed 0 bases and J shed 7 bases, with 11 bases lying between them. The germline CDR1 and CDR2 sequences are SGHRS and YFSETQ. This CDR3 comprises 14 residues. The CDR3, as DNA: TGCGCCAGCAGCTTGGGTGGGAACCGGAACATTCAGTACTTC. Its translation: CASSLGGNRNIQYF.

The chain links TRBV5-5 to TRBJ2-5; no clear D. CDR3 size: 15 residues. The germline V and J ends were trimmed by 0 bases and 4 bases, with 13 bases remaining between them. CDR1 is SGHKS and CDR2 is YYEKEE in the germline V gene (reference sequence). The CDR3 DNA reads TGTGCCAGCAGCTTGGAAGGGCGTGCTCGAGAGACCCAGTACTTC. Encoded protein: CASSLEGRARETQYF.

The gene calls are TRBV18 and TRBJ2-7, with D tentatively TRBD1 (5 bases). V lost 6 bases to trimming and J lost 4 bases, with 13 bases between them. This CDR3 is built from 13 residues. CDR1 and CDR2 (germline): KGHSH, LQKENI. CDR3 nucleotide sequence: TGTGCCAGCTCCCACGGACACCGATACGAGCAGTACTTC. Amino acid sequence: CASSHGHRYEQYF.

The V gene is TRBV5-1, the J gene TRBJ2-4, with TRBD1 matching over 9 bases. This CDR3 has 19 amino acids. Germline CDR1 reads SGHRS; CDR2 reads YFSETQ. Trimming cost V 0 bases and J 0 bases; bases outside gene matches: 10. CDR3: CASSLEGQGPVLAKNIQYF. CDR3 in DNA: TGCGCCAGCAGCTTGGAGGGACAGGGCCCTGTATTAGCCAAAAACATTCAGTACTTC.

The chain joins TRBV19 to TRBJ2-5; 7 bases are shared with TRBD1. This CDR3 spans 13 amino acids. V lost 5 bases and J lost 5; bases outside the gene matches: 5. CDR1 LNHDA and CDR2 SQIVND come from the germline V gene (reference sequence). CDR3: CASSWGQLETQYF. CDR3 coding DNA: TGTGCCAGTAGTTGGGGACAGCTGGAGACCCAGTACTTC.

Worth noting for this clone: Sequence at one end of the junction differs from germline and may be a read error. This CDR3 is also generated by other DNA sequences in the sample. The chain uses TRBV30 and TRBJ1-6; unclear D gene. CDR1 GTSNPN and CDR2 SVGIG come from the germline V gene (reference sequence). CDR3 size: 12 residues. The chain's CDR3 is CAWSFRNSPLHF. As DNA, the CDR3 is TGTGCTTGGAGTTTTAGAAATTCACCCCTCCACTTT.

This chain joins TRBV27 and TRBJ1-4; 7 bases align to TRBD1. The J segment lost 7 bases and the V segment lost 10 bases, leaving 15 bases of the junction unmatched. The CDR3 is made up of 15 amino acids. CDR1 is MNHEY, CDR2 SMNVEV, per germline (reference sequence). CDR3 protein: CATPPHGTDLEKLFF. The CDR3 bases are TGTGCCACTCCACCTCACGGGACAGACCTTGAAAAACTGTTTTTT.

The CDR3, as DNA: TGTGCCAGCAGCCGGACAGAAGTCACAGATACGCAGTATTTT. This encodes CASSRTEVTDTQYF. The rearrangement links TRBV7-3 to TRBJ2-3; D is possibly TRBD1 (6 bases). This CDR3 has 14 residues. The V end lost 5 bases, the J end lost 2 bases, and 11 bases lay between the germline ends. Germline V CDR1 and CDR2: SGHTA, FQGTGA.

Concerning this clone: The same CDR3 is also encoded by other DNA sequences in this sample. This chain uses TRBV5-4 with TRBJ1-2, with 9 bases fitting TRBD1. Germline V gene data show CDR1 as SGHNT and CDR2 as YYREEE (reference sequence). The CDR3 loop spans 13 amino acids. The V and J ends lost 4 bases and 6 bases, in that order; junction bases with no gene match: 4. CDR3 in DNA: TGTGCCAGCAGCCTGACAGGGGGGGATGGCTACACCTTC. Translation gives CASSLTGGDGYTF.